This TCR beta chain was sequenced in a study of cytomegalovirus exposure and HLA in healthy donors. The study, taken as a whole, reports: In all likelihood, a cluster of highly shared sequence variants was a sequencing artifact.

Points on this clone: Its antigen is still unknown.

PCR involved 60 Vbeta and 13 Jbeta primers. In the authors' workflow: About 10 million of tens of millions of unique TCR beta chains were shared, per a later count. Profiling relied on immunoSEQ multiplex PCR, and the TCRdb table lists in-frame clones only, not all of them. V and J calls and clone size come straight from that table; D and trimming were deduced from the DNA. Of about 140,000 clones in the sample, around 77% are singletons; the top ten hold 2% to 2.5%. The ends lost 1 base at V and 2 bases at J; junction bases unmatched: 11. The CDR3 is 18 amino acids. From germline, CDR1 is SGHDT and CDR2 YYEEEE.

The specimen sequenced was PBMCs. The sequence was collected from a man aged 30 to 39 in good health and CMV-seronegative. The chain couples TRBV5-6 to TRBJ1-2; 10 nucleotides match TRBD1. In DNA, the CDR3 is TGTGCCAGCAGCTTGCTCACTACCTGGACAGGGGGAAACTATGGCTACACCTTC. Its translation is CASSLLTTWTGGNYGYTF.